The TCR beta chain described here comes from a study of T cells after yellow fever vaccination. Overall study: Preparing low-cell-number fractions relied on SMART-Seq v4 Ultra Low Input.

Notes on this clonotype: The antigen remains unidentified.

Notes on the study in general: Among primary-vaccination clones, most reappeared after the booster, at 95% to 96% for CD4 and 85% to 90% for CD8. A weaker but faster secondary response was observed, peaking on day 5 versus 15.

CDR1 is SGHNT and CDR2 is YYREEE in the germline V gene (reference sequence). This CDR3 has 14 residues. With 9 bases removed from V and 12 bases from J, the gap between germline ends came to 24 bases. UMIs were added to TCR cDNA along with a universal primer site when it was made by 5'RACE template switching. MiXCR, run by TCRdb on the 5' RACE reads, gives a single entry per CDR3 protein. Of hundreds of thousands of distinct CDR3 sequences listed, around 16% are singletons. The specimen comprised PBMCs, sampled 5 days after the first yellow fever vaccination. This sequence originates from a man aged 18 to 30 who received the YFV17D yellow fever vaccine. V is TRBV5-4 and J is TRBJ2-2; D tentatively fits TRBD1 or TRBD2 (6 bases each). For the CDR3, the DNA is TGTGCCACTACAAACTGGGACATGGCGGGGAAGCTGTTTTTT. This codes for CATTNWDMAGKLFF. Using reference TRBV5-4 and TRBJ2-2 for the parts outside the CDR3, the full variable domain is ETGVTQSPTHLIKTRGQQVTLRCSSQSGHNTVSWYQQALGQGPQFIFQYYREEENGRGNFPPRFSGLQFPNYSSELNVNALELDDSALYLCATTNWDMAGKLFFGEGSRLTVL.